These 13 T cell receptor beta chains were all obtained from the same sample, sequenced in a study of cytomegalovirus exposure and HLA in healthy donors (dated by TCRdb to between 2016 and 2019). Library prep was done by the immunoSEQ multiplex PCR assay. For the multiplex PCR, a mixture combining 60 forward primers for TCR Vbeta segments and 13 reverse primers for TCR Jbeta segments was used. TCRdb holds this immuneACCESS table with in-frame rearrangements only. Some clones are missing; in checked studies, unresolved V genes explain under half, and the rest has no known cause. This sample is represented by some 160,000 clones; roughly 87% of them were singletons. Of the sample, less than 0.65% falls within the top ten clones. Sequences were obtained from PBMCs. These receptors were taken from a woman between 45 and 60 years old in good health and CMV-seronegative.

V usage is TRBV5-4 and J usage is TRBJ2-1; perhaps TRBD1 as D (5 bases). Trimming cost V 4 bases and J 4 bases, with 9 bases left between them. The germline V gene encodes CDR1 SGHNT and CDR2 YYREEE (reference sequence). The CDR3 has 13 residues. The CDR3 nucleotides are TGTGCCAGCAGCAGCAGGGATTACAATGAGCAGTTCTTC. It translates to CASSSRDYNEQFF.

This rearrangement joins TRBV11-1 to TRBJ1-1, with D maybe TRBD1 (5 bases). From germline, CDR1 is SGHAT and CDR2 FQDESV (reference sequence). CDR3 length: 14 amino acids. Deletions cut 4 bases from V and 1 base from J, with 10 bases between. As DNA, the CDR3 is TGTGCCAGCAGCTCAGGGCGGAGGAACACTGAAGCTTTCTTT. The encoded protein is CASSSGRRNTEAFF.

CDR3 sequence (DNA): TGTGCCAGCAGCACCCGAGGACACCCCACTGAAGCTTTCTTT. It specifies CASSTRGHPTEAFF. The chain is built from TRBV7-9 and TRBJ1-1; perhaps TRBD1 as D (5 bases). The V gene's germline CDR1 is SEHNR and CDR2 FQNEAQ (reference sequence). V lost 5 bases to trimming and J lost 4 bases, with 14 bases between them. CDR3 length equals 14 residues.

Concerning this clone: Sequence at one end of the junction differs from germline and may be a read error. CDR3 coding DNA: TGCGCCAGCAGCCAAGATGGGCAGAACAGACTAGCCAAAAACAGTCAGTACTTC. Translation: CASSQDGQNRLAKNSQYF. V usage is TRBV4-3 and J usage is TRBJ2-4; 7 bases align to TRBD2. The CDR3 is 18 residues long. Germline values: CDR1 LGHNA, CDR2 YSLEER.

This chain joins TRBV6-4 and TRBJ2-1, with 8 bases fitting TRBD2. The length of the CDR3 is 14 residues. The junction had 10 bases not matched to a gene; V was cut back by 9 bases and J by 6 bases. Germline V lookup: CDR1 MRHNA, CDR2 SNTAGT. CDR3 nucleotides: TGTGCCAGTAGCCCGGCTAGCGGGCCCAATGAGCAGTTCTTC. Translated, it gives CASSPASGPNEQFF.

The chain employs TRBV6-5 and TRBJ1-2; D ambiguous. This CDR3 has 15 amino acids. From germline, CDR1 is MNHEY and CDR2 SVGAGI. V was trimmed by 6 bases and J by 7 bases, leaving 21 bases between them. The CDR3 DNA reads TGTGCCAGCAGCGCAGATAGCGGTGGGTTCCGTGGCTACACCTTC. This translates into CASSADSGGFRGYTF.

This clone was counted between two and nine times. The V gene is TRBV6-1, the J gene TRBJ1-1; D might be TRBD1 (5 bases). This CDR3 comprises 14 residues. Germline V gene data show CDR1 as MNHNS and CDR2 as SASEGT. Trimming removed 3 bases at V and 5 bases at J, with 13 bases between. The CDR3 is CASSEGSGGTEAFF. DNA for the CDR3: TGTGCCAGCAGTGAGGGGTCGGGGGGTACTGAAGCTTTCTTT.

The chain carries TRBV19 and TRBJ1-2; 9 bases match TRBD1. The V segment lost 2 bases and the J segment 3 bases; nucleotides outside the gene matches: 13. The CDR3 consists of 18 residues. CDR1 is LNHDA, CDR2 SQIVND, per germline (reference sequence). In DNA form, the CDR3 reads TGTGCCAGTAGTATACGCTTTCGGAGGACAGGGGTTCACTATGGCTACACCTTC. Amino acid sequence: CASSIRFRRTGVHYGYTF.

The genes are TRBV19 and TRBJ2-2; D uncertain. CDR3 length: 14 residues. The germline V gene has CDR1 LNHDA and CDR2 SQIVND (reference sequence). V shed 1 base and J shed 4 bases, with 7 bases lying between them. CDR3 in amino acids: CASSIAYPTGELFF. CDR3 bases: TGTGCCAGTAGTATAGCCTATCCCACCGGGGAGCTGTTTTTT.

The rearrangement joins TRBV6-1 to TRBJ1-1, with D possibly matching TRBD1 (6 bases). The length of the CDR3 is 17 residues. In germline, CDR1 is MNHNS, CDR2 SASEGT. V lost 0 bases and J 1 base, leaving 15 bases between the germline ends. CDR3 region: CASSEAWVGTQNTEAFF. DNA for the CDR3: TGTGCCAGCAGTGAAGCGTGGGTTGGGACACAGAACACTGAAGCTTTCTTT.

This clone was counted only a few times. This chain joins TRBV5-6 and TRBJ2-7; TRBD1 agrees at 7 bases. V was clipped by 0 bases and J by 0 bases; unmatched bases: 3. This CDR3 region has 15 residues. From germline, CDR1 is SGHDT and CDR2 YYEEEE. The CDR3 loop is CASSLGQGVSYEQYF. CDR3 bases: TGTGCCAGCAGCTTGGGGCAGGGGGTCTCCTACGAGCAGTACTTC.

The J gene is TRBJ2-3, the V gene TRBV7-6; TRBD2 agrees at 11 bases. The CDR3 spans 16 residues. CDR1 is SGHVS, CDR2 FNYEAQ, per germline. The V gene end was trimmed by 4 bases and the J gene end by 0 bases; junction bases not matched to a gene: 3. CDR3 nucleotide sequence: TGTGCCAGCAGCTCTTGGACTAGCGGGAGCACAGATACGCAGTATTTT. As protein: CASSSWTSGSTDTQYF.

V and J are TRBV7-2 and TRBJ2-7; D perhaps matches TRBD1 (5 bases). V lost 5 bases to trimming and J lost 0 bases, with 11 bases between them. Looked up from germline, CDR1 is SGHTA and CDR2 is FQGNSA. This CDR3 is 14 amino acids long. CDR3 sequence: CASSGDRFSYEQYF. The CDR3 nucleotides read TGTGCCAGCAGCGGAGACAGATTCTCCTACGAGCAGTACTTC.